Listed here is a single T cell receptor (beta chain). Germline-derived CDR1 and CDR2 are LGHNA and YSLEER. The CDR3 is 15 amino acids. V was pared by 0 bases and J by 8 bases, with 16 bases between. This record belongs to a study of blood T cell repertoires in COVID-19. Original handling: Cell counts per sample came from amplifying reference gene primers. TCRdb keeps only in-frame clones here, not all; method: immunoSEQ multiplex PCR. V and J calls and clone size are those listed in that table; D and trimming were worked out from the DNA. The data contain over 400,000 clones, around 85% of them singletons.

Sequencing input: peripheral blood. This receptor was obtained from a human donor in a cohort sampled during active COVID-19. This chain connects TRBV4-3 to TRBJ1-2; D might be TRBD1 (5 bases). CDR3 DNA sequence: TGCGCCAGCAGCCAAGACCCCACAGGCACCCGAGGCTACACCTTC. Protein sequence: CASSQDPTGTRGYTF.